The subject of this entry is one T cell receptor beta chain. Its specificity is unknown. This record belongs to a study of radiation and T cells in renal cell carcinoma. Turning to the study itself: Nephrectomy followed 15 Gy stereotactic body radiation by 4 weeks.

Noted time point: blood 2 weeks post-SBRT. Treatment specified: 15 Gy SBRT to primary tumor, nephrectomy 4 weeks later. Blood was sampled at baseline, 2 weeks and 4 weeks after SBRT. V shed 5 bases and J shed 5 bases, with 10 bases lying between them. CDR3 size: 13 residues. Germline V gives CDR1 MNHEY, CDR2 SMNVEV (reference sequence). Findings and limits, study-wide: Baseline intratumoral clonotype presence is unknown without pretreatment biopsies. Top tumor clonotypes rose in blood 2 weeks post-radiation, then contracted.

The protocol was immunoSEQ multiplex PCR, while the TCRdb copy is restricted to in-frame clones and leaves out a portion. The profile shows roughly 120,000 clones, 70% to 90% of them singletons. This receptor was obtained from a woman in her sixties or seventies with renal cell carcinoma. The V call is TRBV27, the J call TRBJ2-1; D is tentatively TRBD1 or TRBD2 (6 bases each). The sequenced sample was blood, obtained from a patient whose treatment included radiotherapy and nephrectomy. The CDR3 region has the DNA TGTGCCAGCAGTGATAGGGGGGACAATGAGCAGTTCTTC. Translated, it gives CASSDRGDNEQFF.